The 5 T cell receptor beta chains listed next were all sequenced from one sample in a study of T-cell reconstitution after alpha-beta-depleted transplantation in children. Unique molecular identifiers were used in preparing the TCRbeta library. TCRdb re-analysed the PCR reads in MiXCR, keeping a single row per CDR3 protein. The sample carries hundreds of thousands of distinct CDR3 sequences, about 15% recorded once. Sequenced here: PBMCs from the stem cell graft donor, sampled from the stem cell graft. The origin of the receptors is a human donor who donated a stem cell graft to a child with acute myeloid leukemia.

The V and J genes are TRBV5-1 and TRBJ2-2, with 7 bases fitting TRBD1. The V segment lost 4 bases and the J segment 0 bases; nucleotides outside the gene matches: 6. Germline V gene data show CDR1 as SGHRS and CDR2 as YFSETQ. The CDR3 loop spans 16 amino acids. The CDR3 reads CASSPRTGPNTGELFF. The CDR3 bases are TGCGCCAGCAGCCCCAGGACAGGTCCGAACACCGGGGAGCTGTTTTTT.

V usage is TRBV7-6 and J usage is TRBJ2-7; the D is unclear. CDR1 is SGHVS and CDR2 is FNYEAQ in the germline V gene. This CDR3 region has 12 residues. V was pared by 5 bases and J by 8 bases, with 13 bases between. The CDR3 DNA follows: TGTGCCAGCAGCCCCGGTTTAGGGAAGCAGTACTTC. This translates into CASSPGLGKQYF. The full variable domain, completed using reference TRBV7-6 and TRBJ2-7, is GAGVSQSPRYKVTKRGQDVALRCDPISGHVSLYWYRQALGQGPEFLTYFNYEAQQDKSGLPNDRFSAERPEGSISTLTIQRTEQRDSAMYRCASSPGLGKQYFGPGTRLTVT.

The sample holds a few counts of this clonotype. The rearrangement links TRBV7-6 to TRBJ2-1; D may be TRBD1 or TRBD2 (7 bases each). V gave up 5 bases and J gave up 8 bases, with 19 bases separating them. The germline V gene has CDR1 SGHVS and CDR2 FNYEAQ. The CDR3 loop spans 15 amino acids. The CDR3 loop is CASSPLGGRGHEQFF. The CDR3 DNA reads TGTGCCAGCAGCCCCCTGGGAGGGAGGGGGCATGAGCAGTTCTTC.

This clonotype was observed many times. The J gene is TRBJ2-7, the V gene TRBV20-1; D perhaps matches TRBD2 (7 bases). The V end was cut by 0 bases, the J end by 6 bases, with 18 bases between. Germline V lookup: CDR1 DFQATT, CDR2 SNEGSKA (reference sequence). CDR3 length equals 15 residues. The CDR3 reads CSARDPRGALLEQYF. In DNA form, the CDR3 reads TGCAGTGCTAGAGATCCTCGGGGGGCCCTCCTCGAGCAGTACTTC.

V gene TRBV12-3 or TRBV12-4 combines with J gene TRBJ1-4; D call uncertain. The CDR3 length is 17 residues. The ends were cut back, 6 bases at V and 4 bases at J, with 21 bases in the middle. CDR3 loop: CASRGPRGFVSNEKLFF. CDR3 nucleotides: TGTGCCAGCAGGGGCCCACGGGGATTCGTCAGTAATGAAAAACTGTTTTTT.